The 29 T cell receptor beta chains below were found in one sample sequenced in a study of T cells in Graves' hyperthyroidism and ophthalmopathy. RNA transcripts provided the source from which TCR beta CDR3 regions were amplified. The primer set for the first-round RT-PCR of the TCR CDR3 was HTBI. MiXCR was run by TCRdb on the multiplex PCR reads, yielding one entry per CDR3 protein. The sample records under 800,000 distinct CDR3 sequences, around 13% being singletons. Sample: blood. Receptors were obtained from a woman between 18 and 29 years old with Graves' hyperthyroidism.

The rearrangement joins TRBV7-8 to TRBJ2-1; 8 bases match TRBD2. Germline V lookup: CDR1 SGHVS, CDR2 FQNEAQ. After removal of 6 bases from V and 9 bases from J, the junction contained 16 bases not matched to a gene. The length of the CDR3 is 16 residues. The CDR3 region is CASSPGGGGMGSEQFF. The DNA of the CDR3 is TGTGCCAGCAGTCCCGGGGGGGGCGGGATGGGGAGTGAGCAGTTCTTC. The variable domain in full, completed from reference TRBV7-8 and TRBJ2-1, reads GAGVSQSPRYKVAKRGQDVALRCDPISGHVSLFWYQQALGQGPEFLTYFQNEAQLDKSGLPSDRFFAERPEGSVSTLKIQRTQQEDSAVYLCASSPGGGGMGSEQFFGPGTRLTVL.

The V call is TRBV20-1, the J call TRBJ1-4, with TRBD1 as a possible D gene (5 bases). Germline CDR1 DFQATT, CDR2 SNEGSKA (reference sequence). The CDR3 is made up of 14 amino acids. Trimming cost V 1 base and J 8 bases, with 14 bases left between them. Here the CDR3 DNA reads TGCAGTGCTAGAGCTCGGGGCTTCTACGAAAAACTGTTTTTT. This gives the protein CSARARGFYEKLFF.

This clonotype came up a few times. V gene TRBV7-3 combines with J gene TRBJ2-7, with a weak D call TRBD2 (5 bases). V lost 0 bases and J 2 bases, leaving 11 bases between the germline ends. CDR3 size: 15 residues. Germline lookup yields CDR1 SGHTA and CDR2 FQGTGA. In DNA, the CDR3 is TGTGCCAGCAGCTTAACGCCCGGGGAACCCTACGAGCAGTACTTC. Translation gives CASSLTPGEPYEQYF.

This clonotype was seen repeatedly, ten times or more. This chain connects TRBV27 to TRBJ1-2; the D gene is possibly TRBD1 (5 bases). Between the trimmed V and J ends, which lost 5 bases and 8 bases, there was a span of 24 bases. Germline values: CDR1 MNHEY, CDR2 SMNVEV (reference sequence). The CDR3 is 16 residues long. The CDR3, as DNA: TGTGCCAGCAGTCCCTACTTCCGGGGGGGGATAGAAGGCTACACCTTC. It yields the protein CASSPYFRGGIEGYTF.

This clonotype has a count of ten or more. The chain links TRBV30 to TRBJ2-3; D perhaps matches TRBD2 (5 bases). Per germline, CDR1 GTSNPN and CDR2 SVGIG (reference sequence). V shed 3 bases and J shed 2 bases, with 9 bases lying between them. The CDR3 sequence is 13 residues long. CDR3 region: CAWSRTHTDTQYF. CDR3 nucleotides: TGTGCCTGGAGCAGGACTCACACAGATACGCAGTATTTT.

This clonotype appeared many times. V is TRBV11-2 and J is TRBJ2-3, with D tentatively TRBD2 (6 bases). Germline CDR1 reads SGHAT; CDR2 reads FQNNGV. The V gene lost 3 bases and the J gene lost 6 bases, with 19 bases spanning the gap. The CDR3 loop spans 16 amino acids. The CDR3 region has the DNA TGTGCCAGCAGCTTTCCCCGCGGGGTACGAGGCGATACGCAGTATTTT. Translation gives CASSFPRGVRGDTQYF.

This clonotype was observed at least ten times. J is TRBJ1-4 and V is TRBV15; D may be TRBD1 (5 bases). The CDR3 is 14 amino acids. The germline gives CDR1 LNHNV, CDR2 YYDKDF (reference sequence). Trimming stripped 1 base from V and 8 bases from J, with 11 bases between. DNA for the CDR3: TGTGCCACCAGCAGAGTCGCGGGGCGGGAAAAACTGTTTTTT. Amino acids: CATSRVAGREKLFF.

The table lists this clonotype with many counts. The chain links TRBV4-3 to TRBJ2-3; 9 positions agree with TRBD2. The V gene end was trimmed by 5 bases and the J gene end by 2 bases; junction bases not matched to a gene: 14. Germline CDR1 LGHNA, CDR2 YSLEER. The CDR3 covers 18 residues. The CDR3 DNA reads TGCGCCAGCAGCGCAAACCCGCCGGAGCGGGAGGCCACAGATACGCAGTATTTT. It codes for CASSANPPEREATDTQYF.

In this sample, this clonotype turned up many times. One junction end does not reproduce the germline sequence, and a read error may be involved. The J gene is TRBJ2-1, the V gene TRBV7-9; D uncertain. This CDR3 is built from 12 residues. In germline, CDR1 is SEHNR, CDR2 FQNEAQ (reference sequence). DNA of the CDR3: TGTGCCAGCAGTTTAGTTGGGGATGAGCAGTTCTTC. Translation gives CASSLVGDEQFF.

At least ten counts were recorded for this clonotype. The chain is built from TRBV12-3 or TRBV12-4 and TRBJ2-5; maybe TRBD1 (6 bases). The CDR3 contains 13 residues. Deletions cut 6 bases from V and 2 bases from J, with 10 bases between. The CDR3 nucleotides are TGTGCCAGCAGCGGACAGCCTCAAGAGACCCAGTACTTC. Its translation: CASSGQPQETQYF.

This clonotype came up a few times. The V call is TRBV19, the J call TRBJ2-7; TRBD2 is a possible D gene (5 bases). CDR1 LNHDA and CDR2 SQIVND come from the germline V gene (reference sequence). With 4 bases removed from V and 2 bases from J, the gap between germline ends came to 12 bases. This CDR3 region has 14 residues. The CDR3 DNA reads as TGTGCCAGTAGTAGCCGGGATTTCCCCTACGAGCAGTACTTC. Encoded protein: CASSSRDFPYEQYF.

The genes are TRBV4-1 and TRBJ2-5; the D gene is possibly TRBD2 (5 bases). Per the germline V gene, CDR1 is MGHRA and CDR2 is YSYEKL. The CDR3 length is 14 residues. With 1 base removed from V and 4 bases from J, the gap between germline ends came to 10 bases. The CDR3 protein is CASSQAGFTETQYF. The CDR3 coding sequence is TGCGCCAGCAGCCAAGCGGGGTTTACAGAGACCCAGTACTTC.

This clonotype was seen repeatedly, ten times or more. This rearrangement joins TRBV20-1 to TRBJ2-1; maybe TRBD2 (5 bases). V was clipped by 0 bases and J by 0 bases, with 12 bases between them. This CDR3 comprises 16 residues. Germline CDR1 is DFQATT and CDR2 is SNEGSKA (reference sequence). CDR3 nucleotides: TGCAGTGCTAGAGATCAGGTGGGAGTCTCCTACAATGAGCAGTTCTTC. Translating it yields CSARDQVGVSYNEQFF.

The rearrangement joins TRBV9 to TRBJ2-1, with 14 bases matching TRBD2. Germline V gives CDR1 SGDLS, CDR2 YYNGEE. J gave up 0 bases and V 0 bases, and 8 bases lay outside the gene matches. The CDR3 extends over 20 amino acids. CDR3 sequence reads: CASSVGGGLAGDRSYNEQFF. Written as DNA, the CDR3 is TGTGCCAGCAGCGTAGGAGGGGGACTAGCGGGGGATCGCTCCTACAATGAGCAGTTCTTC.

This chain links TRBV19 with TRBJ1-1; D unclear. The CDR3 runs to 13 residues. Trimming left V 7 bases short and J 0 bases short, with 9 bases between. Per the germline V gene, CDR1 is LNHDA and CDR2 is SQIVND (reference sequence). CDR3 loop: CASIDPMNTEAFF. The CDR3 region has the DNA TGTGCCAGTATAGATCCTATGAACACTGAAGCTTTCTTT.

This chain connects TRBV12-3 or TRBV12-4 to TRBJ2-2, with 7 bases fitting TRBD2. The CDR3 runs 18 residues. V was clipped by 3 bases and J by 5 bases; unmatched bases: 15. The CDR3 DNA is TGTGCCAGCAGTTTCTGGAGGGAGGGCCAATGGAGGACCGGGGAGCTGTTTTTT. It is translated as CASSFWREGQWRTGELFF.

Ten or more counts support this clonotype. The chain is built from TRBV2 and TRBJ1-3; the D is unclear. The CDR3 sequence is 11 residues long. V lost 6 bases, J lost 3 bases, and 3 bases lay in between. Germline assignment: CDR1 SNHLY and CDR2 FYNNEI. CDR3 region: CASRIGNTIYF. CDR3 DNA sequence: TGTGCCAGCAGGATTGGAAACACCATATATTTT.

Of note for this clonotype: Germline and junction disagree at one end, which may indicate a read error. The chain has TRBV2 and TRBJ2-7; 8 positions match TRBD2. The CDR3 length is 13 residues. Germline CDR1 SNHLY, CDR2 FYNNEI. The CDR3, as DNA: TGTGCCAACCTCATAGCGGGGAGCTACGCGCAGTACTTC. It is translated as CANLIAGSYAQYF.

This clonotype was picked up a small number of times. The chain employs TRBV6-5 and TRBJ2-5; tentative D call: TRBD2 (7 bases). This CDR3 spans 15 amino acids. Trimming left V 2 bases short and J 5 bases short, with 15 bases between. From germline, CDR1 is MNHEY and CDR2 SVGAGI. The CDR3 nucleotides read TGTGCCAGCAGTTACGTACGGGGGGCGCGGGAGACCCAGTACTTC. Its translation: CASSYVRGARETQYF.

The table lists this clonotype with many counts. The chain couples TRBV11-2 to TRBJ2-7; D is ambiguous. V lost 5 bases, J lost 3 bases, and 11 bases lay in between. In germline, CDR1 is SGHAT, CDR2 FQNNGV. The CDR3 extends over 13 amino acids. The CDR3 DNA reads as TGTGCCAGCAGCCCGCAGCCTGACTACGAGCAGTACTTC. Protein sequence: CASSPQPDYEQYF. The variable domain in full, with the rest retrieved from reference TRBV11-2 and TRBJ2-7, is EAGVAQSPRYKIIEKRQSVAFWCNPISGHATLYWYQQILGQGPKLLIQFQNNGVVDDSQLPKDRFSAERLKGVDSTLKIQPAKLEDSAVYLCASSPQPDYEQYFGPGTRLTVT.

This clonotype was picked up a small number of times. This chain uses TRBV15 with TRBJ2-7; 13 nucleotides agree with TRBD2. This CDR3 is built from 16 residues. In germline, CDR1 is LNHNV, CDR2 YYDKDF (reference sequence). J gave up 2 bases and V 3 bases, and 4 bases lay outside the gene matches. Here the CDR3 DNA reads TGTGCCACCAGCAGTACCACTAGCGGGAGGGCCTACGAGCAGTACTTC. It specifies CATSSTTSGRAYEQYF.

This clonotype was seen many times. The chain is built from TRBV12-3 or TRBV12-4 and TRBJ2-7, with D perhaps matching TRBD1 or TRBD2 (5 bases each). V dropped 7 bases and J dropped 6 bases, with 16 bases sitting between them. The CDR3 has 13 residues. The CDR3 spells CASKVLGRGEQYF. For the CDR3, the DNA is TGTGCCAGCAAGGTTTTGGGACGTGGCGAGCAGTACTTC.

This clonotype was recorded at least ten times. The chain uses TRBV7-2 and TRBJ2-1, with unresolved D. Germline lookup yields CDR1 SGHTA and CDR2 FQGNSA. With 1 base removed from V and 7 bases from J, the gap between germline ends came to 14 bases. The CDR3 length is 15 residues. The CDR3, as DNA: TGTGCCAGCAGCTTAGTGGGCTTAGTGAGAAATGAGCAGTTCTTC. It specifies CASSLVGLVRNEQFF.

CDR3 in DNA: TGTGCCATCAGTGGTTGGCGGGACACAGATACGCAGTATTTT. Amino acids: CAISGWRDTDTQYF. The chain links TRBV10-3 to TRBJ2-3, with D possibly TRBD2 on 6 matching bases. The CDR3 has 14 residues. Per germline, CDR1 ENHRY and CDR2 SYGVKD. V lost 4 bases and J lost 2, with 10 bases in between.

There are a few counts of this clonotype. The CDR3 bases are TGTGCCAGCAGCTTATACGGACTAGCGTCGGTTTTCGCTGAGCAGTTCTTC. Protein product: CASSLYGLASVFAEQFF. The chain is built from TRBV7-9 and TRBJ2-1; 9 bases fit TRBD2. The CDR3 is made up of 17 amino acids. The junction had 14 bases not matched to a gene; V was cut back by 2 bases and J by 9 bases. Germline loops: CDR1 SEHNR, CDR2 FQNEAQ (reference sequence).

The CDR3 protein is CASSPPWLAGKQETQYF. CDR3 DNA: TGTGCCAGCTCACCACCTTGGCTAGCGGGAAAGCAAGAGACCCAGTACTTC. V usage is TRBV18 and J usage is TRBJ2-5; 9 nucleotides align to TRBD2. The V and J ends lost 0 bases and 2 bases, in that order; junction bases with no gene match: 7. The CDR3 is made up of 17 amino acids. The germline V gene has CDR1 KGHSH and CDR2 LQKENI.

This clonotype appeared many times. This chain uses TRBV11-3 with TRBJ2-2, with TRBD1 as a possible D gene (5 bases). The CDR3 is made up of 14 amino acids. The V end was cut by 5 bases, the J end by 4 bases, with 11 bases between. CDR1 and CDR2 from the germline V gene are SGHNT and YENEEA. CDR3 amino acids: CASSPTRVTGELFF. The DNA for the CDR3 is TGTGCCAGCAGCCCCACCAGGGTCACCGGGGAGCTGTTTTTT.

This clonotype was counted a few times. The chain couples TRBV19 to TRBJ2-2; 8 nucleotides agree with TRBD2. The CDR3 consists of 17 residues. Germline CDR1 LNHDA, CDR2 SQIVND (reference sequence). The J segment lost 6 bases and the V segment lost 6 bases, leaving 15 bases of the junction unmatched. The CDR3 bases are TGTGCCAGTAGGCGGACGTCACACCCGGGGGGGGCCGGGGAGCTGTTTTTT. It codes for CASRRTSHPGGAGELFF.

Many counts were recorded for this clonotype. V is TRBV20-1 and J is TRBJ2-5, with 9 nucleotides matching TRBD2. Germline V gene lookup returns CDR1 DFQATT and CDR2 SNEGSKA (reference sequence). The CDR3 totals 16 residues. Germline trimming cut 1 base from V and 5 bases from J; bases unmatched to any gene: 11. CDR3 sequence: CSARGVGGRASETQYF. The CDR3 coding sequence is TGCAGTGCTAGAGGTGTGGGCGGGAGGGCCTCGGAGACCCAGTACTTC.